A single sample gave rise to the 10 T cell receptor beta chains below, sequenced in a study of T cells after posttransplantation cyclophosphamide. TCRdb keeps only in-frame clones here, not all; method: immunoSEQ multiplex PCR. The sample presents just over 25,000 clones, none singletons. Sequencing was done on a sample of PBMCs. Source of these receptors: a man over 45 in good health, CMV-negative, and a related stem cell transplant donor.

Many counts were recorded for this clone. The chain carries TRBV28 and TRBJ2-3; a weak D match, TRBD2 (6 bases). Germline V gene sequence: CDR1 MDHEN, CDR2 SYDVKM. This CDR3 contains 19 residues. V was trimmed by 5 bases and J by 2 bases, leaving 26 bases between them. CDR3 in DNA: TGTGCCAGCAGTCTCCCCGCCGGGGGTGGCGCCCACATCACAGATACGCAGTATTTT. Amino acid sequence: CASSLPAGGGAHITDTQYF.

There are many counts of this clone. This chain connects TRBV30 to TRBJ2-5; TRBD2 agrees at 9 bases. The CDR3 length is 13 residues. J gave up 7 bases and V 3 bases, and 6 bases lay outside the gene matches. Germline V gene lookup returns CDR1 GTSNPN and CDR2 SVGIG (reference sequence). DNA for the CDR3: TGTGCCTGGAGCTTAGCGGGAGTTCGGACCCAGTACTTC. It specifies CAWSLAGVRTQYF.

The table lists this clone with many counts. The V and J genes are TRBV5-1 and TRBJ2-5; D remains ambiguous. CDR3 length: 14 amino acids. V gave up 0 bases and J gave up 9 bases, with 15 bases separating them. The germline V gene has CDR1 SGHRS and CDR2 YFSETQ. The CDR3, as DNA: TGCGCCAGCAGCTTGGCGCCTTCCCCAGCGCCCCAGTACTTC. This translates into CASSLAPSPAPQYF. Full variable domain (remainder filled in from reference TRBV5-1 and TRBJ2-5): KAGVTQTPRYLIKTRGQQVTLSCSPISGHRSVSWYQQTPGQGLQFLFEYFSETQRNKGNFPGRFSGRQFSNSRSEMNVSTLELGDSALYLCASSLAPSPAPQYFGPGTRLLVL.

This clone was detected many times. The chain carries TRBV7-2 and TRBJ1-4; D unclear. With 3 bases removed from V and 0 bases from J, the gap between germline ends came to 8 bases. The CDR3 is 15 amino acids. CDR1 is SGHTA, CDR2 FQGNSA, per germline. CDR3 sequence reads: CASSFVYATNEKLFF. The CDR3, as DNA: TGTGCCAGCAGCTTCGTGTATGCAACTAATGAAAAACTGTTTTTT. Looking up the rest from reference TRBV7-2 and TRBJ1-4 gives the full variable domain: GAGVSQSPSNKVTEKGKDVELRCDPISGHTALYWYRQSLGQGLEFLIYFQGNSAPDKSGLPSDRFSAERTGGSVSTLTIQRTQQEDSAVYLCASSFVYATNEKLFFGSGTQLSVL.

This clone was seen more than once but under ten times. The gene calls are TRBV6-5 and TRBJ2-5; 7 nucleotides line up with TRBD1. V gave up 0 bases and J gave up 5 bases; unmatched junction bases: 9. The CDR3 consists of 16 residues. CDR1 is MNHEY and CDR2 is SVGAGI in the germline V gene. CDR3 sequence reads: CASSYSINRGYETQYF. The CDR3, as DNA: TGTGCCAGCAGTTACTCGATAAACAGGGGTTACGAGACCCAGTACTTC.

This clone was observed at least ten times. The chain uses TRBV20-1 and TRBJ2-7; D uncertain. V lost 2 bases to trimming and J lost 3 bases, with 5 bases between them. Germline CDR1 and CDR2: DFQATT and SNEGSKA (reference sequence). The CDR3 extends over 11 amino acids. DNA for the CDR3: TGCAGTGCTAGAAGAGGCTACGAGCAGTACTTC. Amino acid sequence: CSARRGYEQYF.

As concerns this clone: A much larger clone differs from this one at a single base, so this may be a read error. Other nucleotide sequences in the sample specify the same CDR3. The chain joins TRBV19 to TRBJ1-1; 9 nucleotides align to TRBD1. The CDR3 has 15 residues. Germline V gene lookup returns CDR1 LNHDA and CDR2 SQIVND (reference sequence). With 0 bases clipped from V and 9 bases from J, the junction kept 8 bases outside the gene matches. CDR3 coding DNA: TGTGCCAGTAGTATAGACCTGGACAGGGGCAGTAAAGCTTTCTTT. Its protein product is CASSIDLDRGSKAFF. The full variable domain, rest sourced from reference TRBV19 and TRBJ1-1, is DGGITQSPKYLFRKEGQNVTLSCEQNLNHDAMYWYRQDPGQGLRLIYYSQIVNDFQKGDIAEGYSVSREKKESFPLTVTSAQKNPTAFYLCASSIDLDRGSKAFFGQGTRLTVV.

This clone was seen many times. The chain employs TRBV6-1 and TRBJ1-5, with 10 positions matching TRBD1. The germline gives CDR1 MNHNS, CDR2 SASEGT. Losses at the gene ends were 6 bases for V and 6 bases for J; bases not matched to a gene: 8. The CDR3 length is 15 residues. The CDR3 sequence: CASSNRDRGFQPQHF. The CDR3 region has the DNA TGTGCCAGCAGCAACCGGGACAGGGGATTTCAGCCCCAGCATTTT.

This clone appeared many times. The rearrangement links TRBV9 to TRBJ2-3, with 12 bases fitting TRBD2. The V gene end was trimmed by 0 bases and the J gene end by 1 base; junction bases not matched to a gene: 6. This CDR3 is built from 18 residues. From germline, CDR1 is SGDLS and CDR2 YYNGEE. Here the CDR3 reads CASSVAASGRVGTDTQYF. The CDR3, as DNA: TGTGCCAGCAGCGTAGCGGCTAGCGGGAGGGTTGGCACAGATACGCAGTATTTT. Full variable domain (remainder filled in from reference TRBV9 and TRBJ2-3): DSGVTQTPKHLITATGQRVTLRCSPRSGDLSVYWYQQSLDQGLQFLIQYYNGEERAKGNILERFSAQQFPDLHSELNLSSLELGDSALYFCASSVAASGRVGTDTQYFGPGTRLTVL.

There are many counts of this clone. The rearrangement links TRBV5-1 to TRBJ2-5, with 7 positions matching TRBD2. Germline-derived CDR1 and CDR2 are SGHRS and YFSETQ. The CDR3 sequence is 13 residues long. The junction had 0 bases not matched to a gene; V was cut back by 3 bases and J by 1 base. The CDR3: CASSWTSQETQYF. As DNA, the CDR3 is TGCGCCAGCAGCTGGACTAGCCAAGAGACCCAGTACTTC. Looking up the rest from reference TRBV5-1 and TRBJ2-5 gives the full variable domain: KAGVTQTPRYLIKTRGQQVTLSCSPISGHRSVSWYQQTPGQGLQFLFEYFSETQRNKGNFPGRFSGRQFSNSRSEMNVSTLELGDSALYLCASSWTSQETQYFGPGTRLLVL.